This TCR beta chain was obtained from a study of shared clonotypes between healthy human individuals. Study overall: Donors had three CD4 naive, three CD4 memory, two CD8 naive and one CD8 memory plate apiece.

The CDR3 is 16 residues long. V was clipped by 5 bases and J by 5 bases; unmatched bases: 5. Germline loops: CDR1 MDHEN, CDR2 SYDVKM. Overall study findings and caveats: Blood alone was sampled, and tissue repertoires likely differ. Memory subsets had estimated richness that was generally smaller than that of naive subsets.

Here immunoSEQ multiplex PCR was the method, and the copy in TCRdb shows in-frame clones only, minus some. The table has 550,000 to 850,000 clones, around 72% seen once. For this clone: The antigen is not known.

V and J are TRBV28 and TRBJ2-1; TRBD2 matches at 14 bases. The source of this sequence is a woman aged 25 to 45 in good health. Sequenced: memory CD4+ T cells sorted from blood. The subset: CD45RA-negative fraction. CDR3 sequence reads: CASSPPGLAGDNEQFF. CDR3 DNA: TGTGCCAGCAGTCCACCGGGACTAGCGGGGGACAATGAGCAGTTCTTC.